These 26 T cell receptor beta chains came from one sample sequenced in a study of blood T cell repertoires in COVID-19. Generated by immunoSEQ multiplex PCR, the TCRdb table keeps only in-frame clones and is missing some. The sample has tens of thousands of clones; over 75% are singletons. Sequenced material: peripheral blood. All receptors come from a human donor with acute or convalescent COVID-19. The donor label of this sample is uncertain.

The table lists this clone with a count of one. The chain is built from TRBV2 and TRBJ1-2; D is perhaps TRBD1 (5 bases). The length of the CDR3 is 14 residues. Per germline, CDR1 SNHLY and CDR2 FYNNEI. The V and J ends lost 4 bases and 4 bases respectively, with 13 bases between them. CDR3 residues: CASSVGRGVYGYTF. DNA for the CDR3: TGTGCCAGCAGTGTCGGACGGGGGGTCTATGGCTACACCTTC.

This chain uses TRBV6-5 with TRBJ1-4; 8 bases agree with TRBD1. Germline V CDR1 and CDR2: MNHEY, SVGAGI. V trimming: 0 bases; J trimming: 7 bases; junction bases outside the gene matches: 7. CDR3 length equals 16 residues. The CDR3 loop reads CASSYSMTGVGEKLFF. The DNA for the CDR3 is TGTGCCAGCAGTTACTCGATGACAGGGGTTGGTGAAAAACTGTTTTTT.

This sequence joins TRBV19 and TRBJ2-3, with 12 bases lining up with TRBD2. Germline V CDR1 and CDR2: LNHDA, SQIVND (reference sequence). The length of the CDR3 is 14 residues. V was clipped by 7 bases and J by 4 bases; unmatched bases: 3. CDR3 residues: CASMSSGGADTQYF. Here the CDR3 DNA reads TGTGCCAGTATGTCTAGCGGGGGGGCAGATACGCAGTATTTT.

This chain uses TRBV5-1 with TRBJ2-5; possible D gene TRBD2, 6 bases. The germline V and J ends were trimmed by 0 bases and 6 bases, with 21 bases remaining between them. The V gene's germline CDR1 is SGHRS and CDR2 YFSETQ. The CDR3 runs to 17 residues. The DNA of the CDR3 is TGCGCCAGCAGCTTGGTCCCGAGAGGTGGGGGGTGGCAGACCCAGTACTTC. Its protein is CASSLVPRGGGWQTQYF.

This clone has just one count. The V call is TRBV6-1, the J call TRBJ2-7; D uncertain. Germline CDR1 reads MNHNS; CDR2 reads SASEGT. With 2 bases removed from V and 4 bases from J, the gap between germline ends came to 12 bases. This CDR3 region has 14 residues. CDR3 region: CASSERGDIYEQYF. Written as DNA, the CDR3 is TGTGCCAGCAGTGAACGAGGAGATATTTACGAGCAGTACTTC.

The chain links TRBV10-3 to TRBJ1-2; 9 bases match TRBD1. V lost 5 bases to trimming and J lost 8 bases; unmatched junction nucleotides: 6. CDR3 length: 13 amino acids. Germline assignment: CDR1 ENHRY and CDR2 SYGVKD. CDR3 sequence: CAISPRTGEGYTF. The CDR3 region has the DNA TGTGCCATCAGTCCCAGGACAGGGGAAGGCTACACCTTC.

The CDR3 DNA sequence: TGTGCCATCAGTGAGACAGGGGTCGAGCAGTACTTC. Amino acid sequence: CAISETGVEQYF. The chain recombines TRBV10-3 with TRBJ2-7, with 7 bases that match TRBD1. The V gene's germline CDR1 is ENHRY and CDR2 SYGVKD. The trim removed 2 bases at V and 6 bases at J, leaving 1 base unmatched. The CDR3 totals 12 residues.

This chain uses TRBV5-1 with TRBJ2-7; 9 bases line up with TRBD1. Germline lookup yields CDR1 SGHRS and CDR2 YFSETQ. The length of the CDR3 is 15 residues. Unmatched junction bases numbered 8, after V lost 4 bases and J lost 3 bases. This CDR3 is CASSPGTGNSYEQYF. The CDR3 bases are TGCGCCAGCAGCCCCGGGACAGGGAATAGCTACGAGCAGTACTTC.

This chain joins TRBV24-1 and TRBJ2-5; D unresolved. V lost 2 bases and J 5 bases, leaving 11 bases between the germline ends. This CDR3 contains 14 residues. The germline V gene encodes CDR1 KGHDR and CDR2 SFDVKD. The CDR3 reads CATSDSVFRETQYF. DNA of the CDR3: TGTGCCACCAGTGATTCTGTGTTTCGGGAGACCCAGTACTTC.

This clone was observed once. The chain uses TRBV28 and TRBJ1-1, with D maybe TRBD1 (5 bases). The CDR3 runs 14 residues. V dropped 3 bases and J dropped 4 bases, with 12 bases sitting between them. Germline V gene sequence: CDR1 MDHEN, CDR2 SYDVKM. The CDR3 spells CASSFEGRSTEAFF. CDR3 nucleotides: TGTGCCAGCAGTTTCGAGGGGAGGAGCACTGAAGCTTTCTTT.

The chain combines TRBV4-2 with TRBJ2-7; the D is unclear. This CDR3 is 13 amino acids long. The V and J ends lost 5 bases and 1 base respectively, with 9 bases between them. Germline V gene data show CDR1 as LGHNA and CDR2 as YNFKEQ. The CDR3 bases are TGTGCCAGCAGCACTCCTGATTCCTACGAGCAGTACTTC. Its translation is CASSTPDSYEQYF.

CDR3 protein: CASRGQGGAGELFF. In DNA form, the CDR3 reads TGTGCCAGTAGGGGACAGGGAGGAGCCGGGGAGCTGTTTTTT. The chain has TRBV19 and TRBJ2-2; 9 positions agree with TRBD1. J lost 6 bases, V lost 6 bases, and 5 bases had no gene match. Looked up from germline, CDR1 is LNHDA and CDR2 is SQIVND (reference sequence). This CDR3 spans 14 amino acids.

V is TRBV7-8 and J is TRBJ2-7; D possibly corresponds to TRBD1 (6 bases). Per germline, CDR1 SGHVS and CDR2 FQNEAQ. The CDR3 runs 16 residues. The V end lost 6 bases, the J end lost 2 bases, and 20 bases lay between the germline ends. CDR3 amino acids: CASRENRAKGAYEQYF. In DNA form, the CDR3 reads TGTGCCAGCAGAGAAAACAGGGCCAAAGGGGCCTACGAGCAGTACTTC.

The V gene is TRBV5-1, the J gene TRBJ1-5; D is unclear. This CDR3 has 13 residues. Looked up from germline, CDR1 is SGHRS and CDR2 is YFSETQ. The V gene lost 5 bases and the J gene lost 2 bases, with 8 bases spanning the gap. This chain's CDR3 is CASRVSGNQPQHF. The CDR3 DNA sequence: TGCGCCAGCAGAGTGTCGGGCAATCAGCCCCAGCATTTT.

This chain joins TRBV6-2 or TRBV6-3 and TRBJ1-5; D may be TRBD1 (5 bases). The germline V and J ends were trimmed by 6 bases and 0 bases, with 15 bases remaining between them. This CDR3 region has 16 residues. Germline assignment: CDR1 MNHEY and CDR2 SVGEGT. CDR3 nucleotides: TGTGCCAGCAGCCTTAGGGGATTCAATAGCAATCAGCCCCAGCATTTT. Amino acid sequence: CASSLRGFNSNQPQHF.

The chain recombines TRBV4-2 with TRBJ2-7; possible D gene TRBD2, 7 bases. Germline V gene data show CDR1 as LGHNA and CDR2 as YNFKEQ. The CDR3 spans 14 residues. With 3 bases removed from V and 2 bases from J, the gap between germline ends came to 11 bases. The CDR3 sequence: CASSQEGGPYEQYF. In nucleotides, the CDR3 is TGTGCCAGCAGCCAGGAGGGGGGGCCCTACGAGCAGTACTTC.

The rearrangement uses TRBV3-1 (or the pseudogene TRBV3-2) and TRBJ2-2, with 12 bases identical to TRBD2. Per germline, CDR1 LGHDT and CDR2 YNNKEL (reference sequence). V shed 0 bases and J 3 bases; nucleotides not matched to a gene: 5. The CDR3 spans 18 residues. CDR3 in DNA: TGTGCCAGCAGCCAAGATTTCGGACTAGCGGGGCACACCGGGGAGCTGTTTTTT. Its protein is CASSQDFGLAGHTGELFF.

The rearrangement uses TRBV5-1 and TRBJ1-1, with TRBD1 matching 7 bases. Germline-derived CDR1 and CDR2 are SGHRS and YFSETQ. V was pared by 1 base and J by 0 bases, with 9 bases of the junction left unmatched. The length of the CDR3 is 17 residues. The DNA of the CDR3 is TGCGCCAGCAGCTTGCTCCCAGGGGGTAACCTGAACACTGAAGCTTTCTTT. Encoded protein: CASSLLPGGNLNTEAFF.

This sequence joins TRBV9 and TRBJ2-1; 9 bases are shared with TRBD2. The junction had 5 bases not matched to a gene; V was cut back by 0 bases and J by 7 bases. Germline CDR1 and CDR2: SGDLS and YYNGEE. This CDR3 comprises 15 residues. This chain's CDR3 is CASSVVAGGPNEQFF. The CDR3 DNA is TGTGCCAGCAGCGTAGTTGCGGGGGGGCCAAATGAGCAGTTCTTC.

The V gene is TRBV27, the J gene TRBJ2-6; TRBD1 matches 8 bases. Trimming removed 6 bases from V and 13 bases from J; junction bases left unmatched: 5. This CDR3 is 12 amino acids long. Germline CDR1 is MNHEY and CDR2 is SMNVEV (reference sequence). The CDR3 nucleotides are TGTGCCAGCAGAGGACAGGGCTATGTCCTGACTTTC. Its protein is CASRGQGYVLTF. The variable domain in full, completed from reference TRBV27 and TRBJ2-6, reads EAQVTQNPRYLITVTGKKLTVTCSQNMNHEYMSWYRQDPGLGLRQIYYSMNVEVTDKGDVPEGYKVSRKEKRNFPLILESPSPNQTSLYFCASRGQGYVLTFGAGSRLTVL.

The J gene is TRBJ1-4, the V gene TRBV18; D is possibly TRBD1 (6 bases). CDR3 size: 15 residues. The germline CDR1 and CDR2 sequences are KGHSH and LQKENI. The germline V and J ends were trimmed by 1 base and 7 bases, with 13 bases remaining between them. The CDR3 DNA follows: TGTGCCAGCTCACCACTTATGGGGGCGGGTGAAAAACTGTTTTTT. Its translation: CASSPLMGAGEKLFF.

This clone was seen a few times. This rearrangement joins TRBV27 to TRBJ1-1; perhaps TRBD1 as D (6 bases). CDR3 length: 14 residues. Trimming cost V 6 bases and J 2 bases, with 13 bases left between them. Looked up from germline, CDR1 is MNHEY and CDR2 is SMNVEV (reference sequence). The CDR3 DNA reads TGTGCCAGCAGCACCGGGACAATCAACACTGAAGCTTTCTTT. It is translated as CASSTGTINTEAFF.

The chain links TRBV7-8 to TRBJ1-3; D is ambiguous. The CDR3 consists of 17 residues. The V and J ends lost 1 base and 0 bases respectively, with 13 bases between them. The germline V gene has CDR1 SGHVS and CDR2 FQNEAQ. The CDR3 region has the DNA TGTGCCAGCAGCTTAGTAGTCCACAGAGTCTCTGGAAACACCATATATTTT. As protein: CASSLVVHRVSGNTIYF.

The sample holds one count of this clone. V and J are TRBV4-1 and TRBJ1-4, with 9 bases that match TRBD1. Germline values: CDR1 MGHRA, CDR2 YSYEKL. This CDR3 is 15 amino acids long. After removal of 8 bases from V and 8 bases from J, the junction contained 12 bases not matched to a gene. In DNA, the CDR3 is TGCGCCAGCGGATATACCGGGACAGGGTACGAAAAACTGTTTTTT. This codes for CASGYTGTGYEKLFF.

The chain couples TRBV28 to TRBJ2-7; D possibly corresponds to TRBD2 (6 bases). V shed 7 bases and J shed 2 bases, with 15 bases lying between them. CDR3 size: 14 residues. Germline CDR1 reads MDHEN; CDR2 reads SYDVKM. CDR3 nucleotide sequence: TGTGCCAGCACCCTCTCCCGGGGGACCTACGAGCAGTACTTC. This encodes CASTLSRGTYEQYF.

V usage is TRBV19 and J usage is TRBJ2-7, with TRBD2 identical over 14 bases. This CDR3 is 19 amino acids long. Germline V lookup: CDR1 LNHDA, CDR2 SQIVND (reference sequence). V was clipped by 6 bases and J by 2 bases; unmatched bases: 15. CDR3 DNA sequence: TGTGCCAGTAGCCCTGGGACAGAGGGACTAGCGGGGGACCCCTACGAGCAGTACTTC. Its protein product is CASSPGTEGLAGDPYEQYF.